This is a list of T cell receptor beta chains from one sample in a study of yellow fever vaccine responses in identical twins. TCRdb analysed the RT-PCR reads with MiXCR anew, one entry per CDR3 protein. This sample has fewer than 2,500 distinct CDR3 sequences, with under 35% found just once. Specimen: T cells from blood (PBMCs), unsorted or a sorted subset (not recorded which), collected before or after yellow fever vaccination (not recorded which). These receptors came from a woman younger than 30 who received the yellow fever vaccine. Each CDR3 is given with its conserved first and last residue. Each record gives: V gene, D gene, clone size, J gene, CDR3 length, CDR3 protein, CDR3 DNA. D genes are given only for firm matches. Clone size is not always given. Where it is, it says once, few, many or a class for expanded clones.

V: TRBV29-1
D: NA
size: NA
J: TRBJ2-3
length: 12
CDR3: CSVFQGSDTQYF
DNA: TGCAGCGTATTTCAGGGGTCGGATACGCAGTATTTT

V: TRBV11-3
D: NA
size: NA
J: TRBJ2-1
length: 12
CDR3: CASSWGPDEQFF
DNA: TGTGCCAGCAGCTGGGGCCCGGATGAGCAGTTCTTC

V: TRBV6-2/TRBV6-3
D: NA
size: few
J: TRBJ2-2
length: 15
CDR3: CAIQGGTSNTGELFF
DNA: TGTGCCATCCAAGGGGGGACTTCGAACACCGGGGAGCTGTTTTTT

V: TRBV29-1
D: TRBD1
size: NA
J: TRBJ2-7
length: 14
CDR3: CSVEVTGPTYEQYF
DNA: TGCAGCGTTGAGGTGACAGGGCCAACCTACGAGCAGTACTTC

V: TRBV18
D: NA
size: NA
J: TRBJ2-1
length: 14
CDR3: CASSPWPSANEQFF
DNA: TGTGCCAGCTCACCTTGGCCGTCAGCTAATGAGCAGTTCTTC

V: TRBV3-1
D: TRBD1
size: NA
J: TRBJ1-2
length: 14
CDR3: CASSRSDRVYGYTF
DNA: TGTGCCAGCAGCCGGTCGGACAGGGTCTATGGCTACACCTTC

V: TRBV24-1
D: NA
size: NA
J: TRBJ2-1
length: 16
CDR3: CATSDVSPGGPNEQFF
DNA: TGTGCCACCAGTGACGTAAGTCCCGGAGGTCCCAATGAGCAGTTCTTC

V: TRBV4-2
D: NA
size: large
J: TRBJ2-7
length: 15
CDR3: CASTPNRGSSYEQYF
DNA: TGTGCCAGCACCCCAAATAGAGGATCTTCCTACGAGCAGTACTTC

V: TRBV7-9
D: NA
size: few
J: TRBJ1-6
length: 13
CDR3: CASSREWRSPLHF
DNA: TGTGCCAGCAGCCGGGAGTGGAGGTCACCCCTCCACTTT

V: TRBV23-1
D: NA
size: NA
J: TRBJ2-1
length: 13
CDR3: CASIPPRHNEQFF
DNA: TGCGCCAGCATCCCGCCCCGCCACAATGAGCAGTTCTTC

V: TRBV10-3
D: NA
size: NA
J: TRBJ2-2
length: 15
CDR3: CANAVSEGDTGELFF
DNA: TGTGCCAACGCGGTCTCGGAAGGGGATACCGGGGAGCTGTTTTTT

V: TRBV6-2/TRBV6-3
D: NA
size: NA
J: TRBJ2-5
length: 13
CDR3: CASSYGEESTQYF
DNA: TGTGCCAGCAGTTATGGAGAAGAGAGTACCCAGTACTTC

V: TRBV24-1
D: TRBD1
size: NA
J: TRBJ2-1
length: 16
CDR3: CATSDLGQGSYNEQFF
DNA: TGTGCCACCAGTGATTTGGGACAGGGCTCCTACAATGAGCAGTTCTTC

V: TRBV4-2
D: NA
size: NA
J: TRBJ2-7
length: 15
CDR3: CASSQQFWGGDEQYF
DNA: TGTGCCAGCAGCCAACAGTTCTGGGGGGGCGACGAGCAGTACTTC

V: TRBV2
D: NA
size: few
J: TRBJ2-1
length: 13
CDR3: CASSDFRGNEQFF
DNA: TGTGCCAGCAGTGATTTTCGTGGGAATGAGCAGTTCTTC

V: TRBV18
D: NA
size: NA
J: TRBJ1-5
length: 13
CDR3: CASSPYGNQPQHF
DNA: TGTGCCAGCTCACCCTATGGGAATCAGCCCCAGCATTTT

V: TRBV24-1
D: NA
size: NA
J: TRBJ2-5
length: 14
CDR3: CATSDEAYQETQYF
DNA: TGTGCCACCAGTGACGAGGCGTACCAAGAGACCCAGTACTTC

V: TRBV11-3
D: NA
size: large
J: TRBJ2-3
length: 14
CDR3: CASIQGRWADTQYF
DNA: TGTGCCAGCATCCAAGGGCGGTGGGCAGATACGCAGTATTTT

V: TRBV25-1
D: TRBD1
size: NA
J: TRBJ2-7
length: 14
CDR3: CASSEHRGAYEQYF
DNA: TGTGCCAGCAGTGAACACAGGGGGGCCTACGAGCAGTACTTC

V: TRBV20-1
D: TRBD2
size: NA
J: TRBJ2-1
length: 17
CDR3: CSAPGLAGGGLDNEQFF
DNA: TGCAGTGCTCCTGGACTAGCGGGAGGGGGCCTCGACAATGAGCAGTTCTTC

V: TRBV11-2
D: NA
size: few
J: TRBJ2-1
length: 13
CDR3: CASSTGVGGEQFF
DNA: TGTGCCAGCAGCACAGGGGTGGGAGGTGAGCAGTTCTTC

V: TRBV7-6
D: NA
size: NA
J: TRBJ2-7
length: 13
CDR3: CASSLGAGYEQYF
DNA: TGTGCCAGCAGCTTAGGGGCGGGCTACGAGCAGTACTTC